The sequence of this TCR beta chain was determined in a study of blood T cell repertoires in COVID-19. Data came from immunoSEQ multiplex PCR; TCRdb stores just in-frame clones and leaves some out. There are hundreds of thousands of clones in the sample; roughly 90% occur only once, and 4.3% lies in the top ten. The CDR3 totals 17 residues. V trimming: 4 bases; J trimming: 8 bases; junction bases outside the gene matches: 17. Germline CDR1 and CDR2: KGHDR and SFDVKD. The TCR was taken from a woman aged 25-40 years with acute or convalescent COVID-19. Source material: peripheral blood. This chain uses TRBV24-1 with TRBJ1-2; 8 bases line up with TRBD1. CDR3 sequence reads: CATSDMGATGGAEGYTF. CDR3 bases: TGTGCCACCAGTGACATGGGGGCCACAGGGGGTGCGGAAGGCTACACCTTC.